This T cell receptor beta chain was sequenced during a study of blood T cell repertoires in COVID-19. CDR3 length: 14 residues. V was shortened by 6 bases and J by 4 bases, with 17 bases between the two germline ends. In germline, CDR1 is SGHRS, CDR2 YFSETQ. The assay was immunoSEQ multiplex PCR, and TCRdb's table has in-frame clones only and misses some. The sample records roughly 90,000 clones, 75% to 90% being singletons. The clonotype comes from a woman of 80 years or more with active COVID-19. The chain links TRBV5-1 to TRBJ2-7, with D possibly being TRBD1 (6 bases). Sequencing was carried out using peripheral blood. The CDR3 loop is CASKTGQGIYEQYF. The DNA for the CDR3 is TGCGCCAGCAAAACAGGCCAGGGGATTTACGAGCAGTACTTC.